This T cell receptor beta chain was captured by sequencing in a study of patients and donors after allogeneic stem cell transplantation (dated by TCRdb to the early 2020s). CDR1 and CDR2 (SGDLS, YYNGEE) derive from the germline V gene. V trim: 3 bases; J trim: 7 bases; unmatched bases: 7. The CDR3 measures 15 amino acids from cysteine to phenylalanine. The CDR3 DNA has 45 bases and is translated from base 1. Library generation was performed with RT-PCR. These reads were obtained on a NextSeq 550. TCRdb passed the public sequencing reads through fastp at Q25 and MiXCR, retaining productive beta sequences. CDR3 protein sequences are deduplicated, and each keeps its most common genes and DNA. The sample contains 70,000 to 100,000 distinct CDR3 sequences, 4% to 5% of them found a single time. The ten largest clones capture 2.5% to 3% of the sample. With regard to this clonotype: Its antigen has not been determined. Base-call qualities are not available, and no considerably larger clone is one nucleotide away.

The rearrangement combines TRBV9 with TRBJ1-6, and TRBD1 matches 7 of the central bases. The receptor was derived from a human donor who was either an allogeneic HSCT recipient or a stem cell or donor lymphocyte infusion donor (not recorded which). It is not recorded whose cells these are; they may come from a transplant donor. Sequenced material: blood, either unsorted or a sorted T cell fraction (not recorded which). The CDR3 region has the sequence CASSGRQGRNSPLHF. The DNA sequence is as follows: TGTGCCAGCAGCGGGAGACAGGGAAGGAATTCACCCCTCCACTTT.